This T cell receptor beta chain comes out of a study of cytomegalovirus exposure and HLA in healthy donors. As for the study in general: Membership in the Caucasian-associated ancestry cluster was found for about four fifths of a few hundred genotyped donors. Whole-study results and caveats: Common viral pathogens seemed to be connected with several of the most significant clusters, according to a later analysis.

The PCR employed 60 Vbeta primers together with 13 Jbeta primers. Some clones are missing from TCRdb's copy, which holds only in-frame ones; the method was immunoSEQ multiplex PCR. The sample lists 65,000 or so clones, around 73% occurring once. The CDR3 loop spans 17 amino acids. The germline CDR1 and CDR2 sequences are SGHTA and FQGNSA. V shed 6 bases and J 2 bases; nucleotides not matched to a gene: 8. This clone was found once. As yet, its antigen is unknown. At sampling all donors were nominally healthy, likely with unrecorded immune exposures. The receptor was derived from a girl aged 10 to 17 in good health and CMV-seropositive. The chain employs TRBV7-2 and TRBJ2-2, with 11 bases aligning to TRBD2. The sample taken for sequencing was PBMCs. CDR3 coding DNA: TGTGCCAGCAGGCCCCTAGCGGGAGGACTTAACACCGGGGAGCTGTTTTTT. This encodes CASRPLAGGLNTGELFF.